Reported below is one T cell receptor (beta chain). The target antigen is unknown. The data are from a study of cytomegalovirus exposure and HLA in healthy donors. PCR used 60 Vbeta primers and 13 Jbeta primers. Assay: immunoSEQ multiplex PCR; the TCRdb copy retains only in-frame clones and omits some. The sample holds roughly 120,000 clones, more than 60% seen once. Broader study findings: It emerged from a later analysis that several of the most significant clusters appeared to be linked to common viral pathogens. As a later analysis showed, a missense DCLRE1C variant was linked to trimming of TCR beta V- and J-genes. Highly shared variants forming one cluster were likely a sequencing artifact. Most TCR sequences were rare, but some public TCRs occurred in many donors.

This sequence originates from a woman aged 40 to 50 in good health and CMV-seropositive. Sequenced input: PBMCs.

The CDR3 bases are TGTGCCAGCTCGGTTACAGGGGCCGCTACCGGGGAGCTGTTTTTT. Residues: CASSVTGAATGELFF. The V and J genes are TRBV18 and TRBJ2-2, with 7 bases aligning to TRBD1. The CDR3 is made up of 15 amino acids. Germline CDR1 KGHSH, CDR2 LQKENI. V trimming: 6 bases; J trimming: 5 bases; junction bases outside the gene matches: 9.